This TCR beta chain was documented in a study of T cells expressing NK-cell markers. Study-level background: The study drew TCR beta repertoires from sorted CD3+CD56+NKG2C+, CD3+CD56+NKG2C- and CD3+CD56-NKG2C+ T cells. HCMV seropositivity marked most of the eight sequenced donors; one was seronegative.

What made the TCR beta cDNA was 5'RACE template switching with UMIs. With the 5' RACE reads reprocessed, TCRdb shows one record per CDR3 protein and no DNA. Its table records fewer than 400,000 distinct CDR3 sequences. Germline lookup yields CDR1 ENHRY and CDR2 SYGVKD. The CDR3 loop spans 15 amino acids. Details on this clonotype: What it binds is unknown.

Study-wide results and limits: Dominant NKG2C+ clonotype frequencies of roughly 1.0-8% of CD8+ T cells were measured in over 5 donors.

This rearrangement joins TRBV10-3 to TRBJ2-1; TCRdb's assignment of TRBD1 cannot be checked, as there is no DNA. The clonotype comes from a man aged 18-70 years in good health. Sequencing used blood T cells: a sorted CD56 or NKG2C T cell subset, CD4+ or CD8+ T cells, or bulk PBMC T cells (not recorded which). The CDR3 spells CAIKPQGSSYNEQFF.